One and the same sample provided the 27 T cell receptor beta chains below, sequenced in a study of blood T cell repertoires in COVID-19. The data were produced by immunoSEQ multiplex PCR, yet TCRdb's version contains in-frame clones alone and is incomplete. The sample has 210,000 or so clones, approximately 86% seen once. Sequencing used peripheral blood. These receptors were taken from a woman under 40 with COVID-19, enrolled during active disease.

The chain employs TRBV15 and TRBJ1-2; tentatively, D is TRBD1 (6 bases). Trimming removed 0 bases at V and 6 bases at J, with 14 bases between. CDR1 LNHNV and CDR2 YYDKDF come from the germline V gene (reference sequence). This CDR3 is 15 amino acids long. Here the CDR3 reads CATSRDLTGTDGYTF. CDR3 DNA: TGTGCCACCAGCAGAGATCTCACAGGGACGGATGGCTACACCTTC.

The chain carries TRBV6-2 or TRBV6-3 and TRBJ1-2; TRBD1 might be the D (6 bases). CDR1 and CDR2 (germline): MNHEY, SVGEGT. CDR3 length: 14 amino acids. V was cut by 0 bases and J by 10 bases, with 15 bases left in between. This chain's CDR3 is CASSYSPRQEDYTF. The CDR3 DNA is TGTGCCAGCAGTTACTCCCCCCGACAGGAGGACTACACCTTC.

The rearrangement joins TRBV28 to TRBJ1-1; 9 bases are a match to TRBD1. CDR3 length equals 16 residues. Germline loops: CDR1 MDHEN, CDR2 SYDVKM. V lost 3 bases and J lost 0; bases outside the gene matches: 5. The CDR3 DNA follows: TGTGCCAGCAGTTTCGGACAGGGGTGGGTGAACACTGAAGCTTTCTTT. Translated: CASSFGQGWVNTEAFF.

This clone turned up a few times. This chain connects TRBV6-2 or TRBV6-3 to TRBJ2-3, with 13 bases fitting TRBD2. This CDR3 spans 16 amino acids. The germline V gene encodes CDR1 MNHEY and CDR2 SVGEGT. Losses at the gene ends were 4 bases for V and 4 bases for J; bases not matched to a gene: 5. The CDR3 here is CASSSTLAGGADTQYF. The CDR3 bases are TGTGCCAGCAGTTCGACACTAGCGGGAGGGGCAGATACGCAGTATTTT.

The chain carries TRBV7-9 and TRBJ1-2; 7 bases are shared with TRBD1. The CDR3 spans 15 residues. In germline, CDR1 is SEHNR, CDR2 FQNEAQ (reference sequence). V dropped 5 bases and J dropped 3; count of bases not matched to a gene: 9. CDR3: CASSKNRGTDYGYTF. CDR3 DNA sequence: TGTGCCAGCAGCAAAAACAGGGGTACTGACTATGGCTACACCTTC.

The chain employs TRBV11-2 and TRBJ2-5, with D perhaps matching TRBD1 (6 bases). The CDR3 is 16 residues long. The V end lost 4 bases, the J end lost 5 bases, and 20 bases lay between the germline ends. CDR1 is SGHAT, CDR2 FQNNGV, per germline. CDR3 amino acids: CASSSRRSSRGETQYF. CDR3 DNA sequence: TGTGCCAGCAGCTCTAGAAGGTCGAGCAGGGGTGAGACCCAGTACTTC.

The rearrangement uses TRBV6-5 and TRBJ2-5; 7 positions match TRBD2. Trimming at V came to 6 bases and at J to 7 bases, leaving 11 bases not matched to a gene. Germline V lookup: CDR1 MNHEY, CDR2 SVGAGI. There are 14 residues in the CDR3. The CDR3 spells CASSPPGRGGTQYF. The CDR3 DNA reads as TGTGCCAGCAGCCCCCCAGGGAGGGGCGGGACCCAGTACTTC.

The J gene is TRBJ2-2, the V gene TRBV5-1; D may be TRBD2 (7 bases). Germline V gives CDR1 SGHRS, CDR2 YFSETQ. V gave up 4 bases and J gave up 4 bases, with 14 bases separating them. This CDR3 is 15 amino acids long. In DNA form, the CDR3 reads TGCGCCAGCAGCACGGGGGGCGAGGGCACCGGGGAGCTGTTTTTT. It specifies CASSTGGEGTGELFF.

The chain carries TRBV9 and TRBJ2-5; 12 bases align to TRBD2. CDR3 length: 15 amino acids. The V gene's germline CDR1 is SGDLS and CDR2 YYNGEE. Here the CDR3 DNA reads TGTGCAACGGCCAAGGCTAGCGGGAGGGGGGAGACCCAGTACTTC. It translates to CATAKASGRGETQYF.

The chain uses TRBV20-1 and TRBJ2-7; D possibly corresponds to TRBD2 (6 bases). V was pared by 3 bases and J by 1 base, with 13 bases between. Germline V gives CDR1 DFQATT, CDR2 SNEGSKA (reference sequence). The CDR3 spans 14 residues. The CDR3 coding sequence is TGCAGTGCTAGTCCGGGACTCCAGTCCTACGAGCAGTACTTC. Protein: CSASPGLQSYEQYF.

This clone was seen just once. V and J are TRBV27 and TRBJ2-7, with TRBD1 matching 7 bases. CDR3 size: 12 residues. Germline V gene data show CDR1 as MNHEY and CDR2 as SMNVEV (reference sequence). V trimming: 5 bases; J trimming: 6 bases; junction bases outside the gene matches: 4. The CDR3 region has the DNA TGTGCCAGCAGTCTCGACAGGGTCGAGCAGTACTTC. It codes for CASSLDRVEQYF.

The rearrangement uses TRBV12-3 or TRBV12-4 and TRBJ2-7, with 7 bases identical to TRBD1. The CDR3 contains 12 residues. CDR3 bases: TGTGACGTGGACAGGAGCTCCTACGAGCAGTACTTC. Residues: CDVDRSSYEQYF.

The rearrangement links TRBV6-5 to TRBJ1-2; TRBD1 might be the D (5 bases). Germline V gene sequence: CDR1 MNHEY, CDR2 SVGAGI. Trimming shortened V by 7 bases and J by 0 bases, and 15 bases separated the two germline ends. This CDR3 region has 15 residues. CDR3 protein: CASTASGKANYGYTF. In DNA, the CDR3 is TGTGCCAGCACCGCGTCAGGGAAAGCTAACTATGGCTACACCTTC.

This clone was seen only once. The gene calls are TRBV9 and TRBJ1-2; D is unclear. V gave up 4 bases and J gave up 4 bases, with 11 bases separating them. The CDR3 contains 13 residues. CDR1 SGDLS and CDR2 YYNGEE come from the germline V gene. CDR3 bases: TGTGCCAGCAGCCCGGAGGTCGGCTATGGCTACACCTTC. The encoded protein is CASSPEVGYGYTF.

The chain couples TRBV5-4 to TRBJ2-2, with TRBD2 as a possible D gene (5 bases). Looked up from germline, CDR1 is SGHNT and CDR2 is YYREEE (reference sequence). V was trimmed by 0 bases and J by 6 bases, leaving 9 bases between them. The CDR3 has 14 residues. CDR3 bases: TGTGCCAGCAGCTTGGGCGGGCACTCCGGGGAGCTGTTTTTT. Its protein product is CASSLGGHSGELFF.

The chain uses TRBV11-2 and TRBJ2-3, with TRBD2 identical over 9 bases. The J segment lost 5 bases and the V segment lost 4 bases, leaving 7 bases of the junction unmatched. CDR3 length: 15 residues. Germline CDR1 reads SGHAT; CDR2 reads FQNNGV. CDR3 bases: TGTGCCAGCAGCTGGCAGGATAGCGGGAGAGATACGCAGTATTTT. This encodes CASSWQDSGRDTQYF.

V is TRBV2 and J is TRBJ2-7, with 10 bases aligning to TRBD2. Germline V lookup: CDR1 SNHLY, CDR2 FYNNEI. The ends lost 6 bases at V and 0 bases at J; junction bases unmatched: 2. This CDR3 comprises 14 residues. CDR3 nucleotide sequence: TGTGCCAGCAGGCCTAGCGGGAGCTCCTACGAGCAGTACTTC. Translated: CASRPSGSSYEQYF.

CDR3 sequence: CASSFYDIQFF. The CDR3 DNA is TGCGCCAGCAGCTTCTACGACATACAGTTCTTC. The chain combines TRBV5-1 with TRBJ2-1, with D unresolved. The CDR3 runs 11 residues. Germline V CDR1 and CDR2: SGHRS, YFSETQ. The ends were cut back, 2 bases at V and 13 bases at J, with 10 bases in the middle.

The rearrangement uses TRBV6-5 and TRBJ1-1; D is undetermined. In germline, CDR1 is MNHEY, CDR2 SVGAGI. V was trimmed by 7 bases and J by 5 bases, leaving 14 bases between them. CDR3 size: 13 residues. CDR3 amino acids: CASNYGRLTEAFF. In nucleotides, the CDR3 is TGTGCCAGCAACTACGGCCGTTTGACTGAAGCTTTCTTT.

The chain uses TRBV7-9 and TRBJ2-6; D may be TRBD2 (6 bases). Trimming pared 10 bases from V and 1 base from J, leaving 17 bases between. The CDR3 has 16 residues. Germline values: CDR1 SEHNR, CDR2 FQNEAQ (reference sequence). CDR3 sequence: CATRRGSESGANVLTF. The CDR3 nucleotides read TGTGCCACACGCCGGGGGTCGGAATCTGGGGCCAACGTCCTGACTTTC.

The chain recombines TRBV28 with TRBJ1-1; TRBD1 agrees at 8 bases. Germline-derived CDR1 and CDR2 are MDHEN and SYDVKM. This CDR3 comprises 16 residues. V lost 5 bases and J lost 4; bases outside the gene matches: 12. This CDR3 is CASSRTSGGWSTEAFF. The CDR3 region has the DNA TGTGCCAGCAGTCGAACCTCAGGGGGCTGGTCCACTGAAGCTTTCTTT.

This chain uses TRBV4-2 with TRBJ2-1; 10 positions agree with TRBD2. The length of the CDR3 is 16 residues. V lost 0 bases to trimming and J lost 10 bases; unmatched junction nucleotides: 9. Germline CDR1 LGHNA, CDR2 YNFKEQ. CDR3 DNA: TGTGCCAGCAGCCAAGATTCGGCTAGCGGGGGCCGGGAGCAGTTCTTC. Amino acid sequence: CASSQDSASGGREQFF.

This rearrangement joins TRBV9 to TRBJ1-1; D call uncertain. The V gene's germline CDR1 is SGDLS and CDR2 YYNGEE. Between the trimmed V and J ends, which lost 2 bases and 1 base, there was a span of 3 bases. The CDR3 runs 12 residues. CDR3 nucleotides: TGTGCCAGCAGCGTTCAGAACACTGAAGCTTTCTTT. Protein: CASSVQNTEAFF.

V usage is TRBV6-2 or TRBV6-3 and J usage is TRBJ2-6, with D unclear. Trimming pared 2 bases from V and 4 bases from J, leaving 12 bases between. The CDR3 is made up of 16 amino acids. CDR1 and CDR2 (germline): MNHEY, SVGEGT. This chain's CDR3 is CASSYAGPQGANVLTF. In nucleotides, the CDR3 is TGTGCCAGCAGTTACGCAGGTCCCCAGGGGGCCAACGTCCTGACTTTC.

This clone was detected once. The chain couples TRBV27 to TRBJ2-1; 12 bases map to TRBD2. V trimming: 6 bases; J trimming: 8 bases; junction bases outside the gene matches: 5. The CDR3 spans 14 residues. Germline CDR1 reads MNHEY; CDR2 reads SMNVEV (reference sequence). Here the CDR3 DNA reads TGTGCCAGCAGGGGACTAGCGGGTGGGGATGAGCAGTTCTTC. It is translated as CASRGLAGGDEQFF.

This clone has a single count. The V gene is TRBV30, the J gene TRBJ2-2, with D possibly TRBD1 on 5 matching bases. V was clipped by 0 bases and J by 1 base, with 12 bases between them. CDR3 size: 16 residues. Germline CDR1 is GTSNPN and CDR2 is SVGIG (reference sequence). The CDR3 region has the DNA TGTGCCTGGAGTGTAGGAAGGACACGGAACACCGGGGAGCTGTTTTTT. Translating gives CAWSVGRTRNTGELFF.

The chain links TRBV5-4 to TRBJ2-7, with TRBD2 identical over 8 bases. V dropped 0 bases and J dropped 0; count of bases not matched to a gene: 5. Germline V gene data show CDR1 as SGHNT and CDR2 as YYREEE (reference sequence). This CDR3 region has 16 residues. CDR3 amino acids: CASSLESGGTSYEQYF. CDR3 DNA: TGTGCCAGCAGCTTGGAAAGCGGGGGTACCTCCTACGAGCAGTACTTC.